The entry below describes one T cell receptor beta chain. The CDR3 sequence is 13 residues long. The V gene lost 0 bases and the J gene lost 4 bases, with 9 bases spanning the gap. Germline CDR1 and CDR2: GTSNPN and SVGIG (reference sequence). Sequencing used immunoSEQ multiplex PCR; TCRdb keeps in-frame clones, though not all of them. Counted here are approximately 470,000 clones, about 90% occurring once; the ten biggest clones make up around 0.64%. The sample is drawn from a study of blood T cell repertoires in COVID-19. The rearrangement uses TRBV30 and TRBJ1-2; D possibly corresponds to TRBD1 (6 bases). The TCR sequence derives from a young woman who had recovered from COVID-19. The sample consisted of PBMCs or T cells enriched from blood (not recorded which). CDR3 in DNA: TGTGCCTGGAGTGTACCAGGGGCCTATGGCTACACCTTC. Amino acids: CAWSVPGAYGYTF.